The clone carrying this T cell receptor (beta chain) has at least ten counts. Its antigen is as yet unknown. The sample has other DNA sequences that encode this CDR3 too. The method was immunoSEQ multiplex PCR; TCRdb's version includes in-frame clones alone and lacks a portion of them. This sample has some 190,000 clones, with 88% found just once. The data are from a study of T cell responses to AZD1222 COVID-19 vaccine. The overall study: Doses given second, at about 4 or about 12 weeks, were pooled. Study results and limitations: Donors skewed white British and female; clonal diversity was possibly underestimated. Increased Spike-specific TCR breadth and depth were observed after two AZD1222 doses. Nearly half of spike-specific TCRs reportedly target variant regions that are unmutated in the B.1.351 and B.1.1.7 variants.

The CDR3 spans 15 residues. Germline assignment: CDR1 MRHNA and CDR2 SNTAGT. Unmatched junction bases numbered 3, after V lost 6 bases and J lost 2 bases. The chain joins TRBV6-4 to TRBJ2-3; 12 bases match TRBD2. The TCR originated in an adult in good health. Sequencing was performed on peripheral blood, taken on day 0 of AZD1222 vaccination. CDR3 coding DNA: TGTGCCAGCAGCCCTAGCGGGGGGGCCACAGATACGCAGTATTTT. It yields the protein CASSPSGGATDTQYF.